This T cell receptor beta chain was retrieved from a study of cytomegalovirus exposure and HLA in healthy donors. Study-wide results and caveats: Rare sequences made up most TCRs, while some public TCRs were found in many donors. The authors enumerated 180 or so TCR beta chains as linked to cytomegalovirus.

About this clone: No antigen is known for it.

PCR employed 60 Vbeta and 13 Jbeta primers. Some clones are missing from TCRdb's copy, which holds only in-frame ones; the method was immunoSEQ multiplex PCR. The table records about 190,000 clones, 81% of them present only once. The clonotype comes from a middle-aged man in good health and CMV-seronegative. Sequenced input: PBMCs.

The CDR3 DNA follows: TGTGCCAGCAGTTTATCCCCAGGCGGGACTAATTCACCCCTCCACTTT. Amino acid sequence: CASSLSPGGTNSPLHF. This chain uses TRBV27 with TRBJ1-6; D might be TRBD1 (5 bases). The CDR3 is 16 residues long. The V gene's germline CDR1 is MNHEY and CDR2 SMNVEV (reference sequence). Between the trimmed V and J ends, which lost 0 bases and 6 bases, there was a span of 12 bases.